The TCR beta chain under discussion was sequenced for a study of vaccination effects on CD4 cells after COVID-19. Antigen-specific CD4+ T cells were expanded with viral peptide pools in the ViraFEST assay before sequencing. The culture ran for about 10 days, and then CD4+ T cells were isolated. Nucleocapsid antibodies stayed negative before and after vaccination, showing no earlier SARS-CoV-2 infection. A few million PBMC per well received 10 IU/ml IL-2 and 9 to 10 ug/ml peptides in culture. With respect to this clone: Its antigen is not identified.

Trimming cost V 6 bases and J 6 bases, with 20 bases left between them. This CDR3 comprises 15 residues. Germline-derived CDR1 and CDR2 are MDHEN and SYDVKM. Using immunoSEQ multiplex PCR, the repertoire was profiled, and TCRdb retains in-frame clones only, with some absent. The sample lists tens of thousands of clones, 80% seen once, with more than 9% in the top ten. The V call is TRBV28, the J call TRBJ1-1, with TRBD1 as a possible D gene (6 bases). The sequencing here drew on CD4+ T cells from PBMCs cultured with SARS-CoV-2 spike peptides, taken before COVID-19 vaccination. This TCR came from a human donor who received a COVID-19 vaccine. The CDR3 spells CASSTTSGGWAEAFF. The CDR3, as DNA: TGTGCCAGCAGCACAACTTCGGGGGGCTGGGCTGAAGCTTTCTTT.